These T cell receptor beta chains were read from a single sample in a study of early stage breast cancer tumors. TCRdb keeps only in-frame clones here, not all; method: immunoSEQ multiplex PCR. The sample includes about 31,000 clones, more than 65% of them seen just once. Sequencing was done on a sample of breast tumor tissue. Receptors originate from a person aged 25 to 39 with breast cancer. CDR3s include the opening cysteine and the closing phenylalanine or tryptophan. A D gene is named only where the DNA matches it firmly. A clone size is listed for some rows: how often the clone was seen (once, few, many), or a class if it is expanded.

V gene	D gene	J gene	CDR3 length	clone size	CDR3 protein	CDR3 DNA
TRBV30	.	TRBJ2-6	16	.	CAWSQGAISGANVLTF	TGTGCCTGGAGTCAAGGAGCAATCTCTGGGGCCAACGTCCTGACTTTC
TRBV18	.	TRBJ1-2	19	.	CASSPITPGPGLGNYGYTF	TGTGCCAGCTCCCCTATTACCCCGGGACCCGGTTTGGGAAACTATGGCTACACCTTC
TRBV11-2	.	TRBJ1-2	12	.	CASSPNRRDYTF	TGTGCCAGCAGCCCCAACCGGAGGGACTACACCTTC
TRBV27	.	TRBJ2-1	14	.	CASSLSGQGYEQFF	TGTGCCAGCAGTTTATCGGGGCAGGGGTATGAGCAGTTCTTC
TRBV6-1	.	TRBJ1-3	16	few	CASSESLTGPGNTIYF	TGTGCCAGCAGTGAGAGCCTTACAGGGCCAGGAAACACCATATATTTT
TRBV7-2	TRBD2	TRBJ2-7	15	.	CASSLVVAGAYEQYF	TGTGCCAGCAGCTTAGTGGTAGCGGGAGCCTACGAGCAGTACTTC
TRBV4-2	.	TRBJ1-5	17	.	CASSQSPWGIGNQPQHF	TGTGCCAGCAGCCAATCCCCCTGGGGGATAGGCAATCAGCCCCAGCATTTT
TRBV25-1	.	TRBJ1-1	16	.	CASSPSVAGKGTEAFF	TGTGCCAGCAGTCCGTCTGTGGCAGGGAAGGGGACTGAAGCTTTCTTT
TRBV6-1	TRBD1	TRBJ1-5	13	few	CASKGTGGQPQHF	TGTGCCAGCAAAGGGACAGGGGGGCAGCCCCAGCATTTT
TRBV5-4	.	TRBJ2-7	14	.	CASSLDGGPYEQYF	TGTGCCAGCAGCTTGGATGGGGGGCCCTACGAGCAGTACTTC
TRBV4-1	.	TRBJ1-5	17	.	CASSQGARPSGNQPQHF	TGCGCCAGCAGCCAAGGGGCTCGGCCCTCGGGCAATCAGCCCCAGCATTTT
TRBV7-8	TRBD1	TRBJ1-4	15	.	CASSLALSGGEKLFF	TGTGCCAGCAGCTTAGCGCTCTCAGGGGGTGAAAAACTGTTTTTT
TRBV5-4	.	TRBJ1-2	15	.	CASSLGVGPGAGYTF	TGTGCCAGCAGCTTGGGCGTGGGACCGGGGGCTGGCTACACCTTC
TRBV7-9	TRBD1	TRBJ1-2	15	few	CASSNLRTGEDGYTF	TGTGCCAGCAGCAATCTCAGGACAGGGGAGGATGGCTACACCTTC